These T cell receptor beta chains were read from a single sample in a study of blood T cell repertoires in COVID-19. The method was immunoSEQ multiplex PCR; TCRdb's version includes in-frame clones alone and lacks a portion of them. This table holds approximately 310,000 clones, around nine tenths found once. The sequencing input was peripheral blood. These receptor sequences come from a man aged 45-60 years with active or convalescent COVID-19. CDR3s include the opening cysteine and the closing phenylalanine or tryptophan. Each record gives: clone size, V gene, CDR3 length, J gene, CDR3 protein. Rows may omit the clone size; those that give it use once, few, many or a size class.

-	TRBV6-5	14	TRBJ1-3	CASSPSYAGNTIYF
-	TRBV27	14	TRBJ1-2	CASSPGQGIYGYTF
-	TRBV3-1/TRBV3-2	14	TRBJ2-7	CASSQGGGAYEQYF
-	TRBV29-1	13	TRBJ2-7	CSASTGSSYEQYF
-	TRBV6-2/TRBV6-3	11	TRBJ1-2	CASSFGGPSTF
-	TRBV7-3	15	TRBJ2-1	CASSPRTGGSDEQFF
-	TRBV19	14	TRBJ1-4	CASSMGRGHEKLFF
-	TRBV24-1	14	TRBJ1-5	CATSGSGYNQPQHF
-	TRBV5-1	14	TRBJ1-2	CASRTRDREGGYTF
-	TRBV15	16	TRBJ2-7	CATSRPLVGLATEQYF
-	TRBV4-1	16	TRBJ1-2	CASSQEIGQGYRGYTF
-	TRBV10-3	18	TRBJ2-5	CAISESGGLAGGRETQYF
-	TRBV5-1	15	TRBJ2-1	CASSSGTGPYNEQFF
-	TRBV2	11	TRBJ2-3	CASSDRGTQYF
-	TRBV18	17	TRBJ2-3	CASSPSLAGEGGDTQYF
-	TRBV5-4	12	TRBJ2-7	CASSSSSYEQYF
-	TRBV19	16	TRBJ2-4	CASSLSPGQGLPIQYF
-	TRBV6-5	16	TRBJ2-2	CASSYSSGGGAGELFF
-	TRBV2	12	TRBJ1-1	CASSLRVTEAFF
-	TRBV21-1	17	TRBJ1-5	CASSKSQGPGSNQPQHF
-	TRBV30	13	TRBJ1-5	CAWSMQGGQPQHF
-	TRBV30	14	TRBJ2-7	CAWIVGAGFSEQYF
-	TRBV7-2	15	TRBJ1-1	CASIIRGSGYTEAFF
-	TRBV28	13	TRBJ1-4	CASQGFTNEKLFF
once	TRBV4-3	16	TRBJ2-7	CASSQALSGGSYEQYF
-	TRBV5-4	14	TRBJ2-2	CASSFGALPGELFF
-	TRBV5-8	17	TRBJ2-1	CASSGGLAGPLFNEQFF
-	TRBV27	13	TRBJ2-3	CASSLLRADTQYF
-	TRBV18	14	TRBJ1-5	CASSAGGLNQPQHF